This T cell receptor (beta chain) was obtained from a study of blood T cell repertoires in COVID-19. In the study overall: Sites across the United States, Italy and Spain contributed samples from acute and convalescent COVID-19. Sources were T cells, B-cell-depleted T cells, or PBMCs; the material itself was cDNA or gDNA.

The CDR3 loop spans 13 amino acids. Looked up from germline, CDR1 is SGHNT and CDR2 is YENEEA. V gave up 4 bases and J gave up 4 bases, with 10 bases separating them. In the original workflow: Estimates of nucleated cell counts were drawn from the amplification of reference gene primers. Method: immunoSEQ multiplex PCR; TCRdb's copy keeps in-frame clones and lacks some. V, J and clone size derive from that table, while D and trimming were established from the DNA sequence. The sample lists approximately 100,000 clones, 70% to 85% occurring once. V and J are TRBV11-3 and TRBJ1-1; D uncertain. The clonotype comes from a human donor in a cohort sampled during active COVID-19. The sample consisted of peripheral blood. Here the CDR3 reads CASSSTRATEAFF. The DNA of the CDR3 is TGTGCCAGCAGCTCAACCCGAGCCACTGAAGCTTTCTTT.